This T cell receptor beta chain is drawn from a study of shared clonotypes between healthy human individuals. Study context: The study drew on a couple of women and three men aged 18 to 49 as donors. Study-level points and caveats: Tissue TCR repertoires likely differ from these blood-only repertoires.

Losses at the gene ends were 4 bases for V and 6 bases for J; bases not matched to a gene: 12. Germline V CDR1 and CDR2: SGHTA, FQGTGA. This CDR3 is 18 amino acids long. The protocol was immunoSEQ multiplex PCR, while the TCRdb copy is restricted to in-frame clones and leaves out a portion. The sample consists of under 600,000 clones, roughly 79% of them appearing once. Remarks on this clone: Its target is unknown.

This TCR was recovered from a woman aged 40 to 50 in good health. Some clones in this sample may be carry-over from other donors' samples. Sequenced material: PBMCs. The rearrangement links TRBV7-3 to TRBJ2-1; 13 positions match TRBD2. The CDR3 sequence: CASSSPPGLAGLSNEQFF. CDR3 nucleotides: TGTGCCAGCAGCTCCCCTCCGGGACTAGCGGGACTCAGCAATGAGCAGTTCTTC.